Sequencing of this TCR beta chain was carried out in a study of follicular helper T cells after annual influenza vaccination. The CDR3 is made up of 13 amino acids. With 3 bases removed from V and 1 base from J, the gap between germline ends came to 7 bases. Per germline, CDR1 SGDLS and CDR2 YYNGEE. TCRdb's table, derived via immunoSEQ multiplex PCR, lists solely in-frame clones and lacks some. The sample gives some 7,000 clones, around 80% of which show up once; 1.2% to 1.5% is in the top ten. This sample's time point: 2015-2016 season, 7 days after influenza vaccination. The origin of this receptor is an adult who received the influenza vaccine. The input for sequencing was CXCR5- memory CD4+ T cells sorted from blood, taken 7 days after influenza vaccination. This chain connects TRBV9 to TRBJ1-1; D is undetermined. DNA of the CDR3: TGTGCCAGCAGCGAACGGTCGAACACTGAAGCTTTCTTT. Its protein product is CASSERSNTEAFF.